This TCR beta chain was recorded in a study of shared clonotypes between healthy human individuals. Partitioning of CD4+ cells yielded a CD45RA+ naive subset and a CD45RA-negative memory subset. Remarks on this clone: No antigen is known for it. The sample contains more than one DNA sequence encoding this CDR3.

Study-wide findings and caveats: Sequencing depth was expected to affect clonotype sharing among donors.

At deep level, the assay was performed. Measured with immunoSEQ multiplex PCR; TCRdb has only the in-frame clones, and not every one. In the table there are a few million clones, 85% to 95% of which are singletons. The sample comprised naive CD4+ T cells sorted from blood. Subset in this sample: CD45RA+ positively selected. This TCR derives from a man between 18 and 29 years old in good health.

CDR3 region: CASSGQGAGETQYF. The CDR3 DNA is TGTGCCAGCAGTGGACAGGGGGCCGGAGAGACCCAGTACTTC. The rearrangement joins TRBV2 to TRBJ2-5; 10 bases line up with TRBD1. There are 14 residues in the CDR3. Germline CDR1 SNHLY, CDR2 FYNNEI. Losses at the gene ends were 4 bases for V and 4 bases for J; bases not matched to a gene: 3.